This T cell receptor beta chain was observed in a study of blood T cell repertoires in COVID-19. TCRdb keeps only in-frame clones here, not all; method: immunoSEQ multiplex PCR. The table records a few hundred thousand clones, 88% of them present only once. Sequencing input: PBMCs or T cells enriched from blood (not recorded which). The source of this sequence is a woman aged 40 to 50 who had recovered from COVID-19.

The CDR3 loop reads CASSLAGQEAFF. As DNA, the CDR3 is TGTGCCAGCAGCTTAGCTGGACAAGAAGCTTTCTTT. This sequence joins TRBV11-2 and TRBJ1-1, with TRBD1 as a possible D gene (5 bases). The germline CDR1 and CDR2 sequences are SGHAT and FQNNGV. CDR3 size: 12 residues. Between the trimmed V and J ends, which lost 1 base and 8 bases, there was a span of 8 bases.